The 27 T cell receptor beta chains reported below all come from one sample, sequenced in a study of cytomegalovirus exposure and HLA in healthy donors. The PCR used 60 Vbeta and 13 Jbeta primers. Sequenced by immunoSEQ multiplex PCR; TCRdb stores in-frame clones only, minus some. The sample contains under 200,000 clones, about 78% of which appear only once. The sample taken for sequencing was PBMCs. These receptors were collected from a man aged 40-49 years in good health and CMV-seronegative.

The chain employs TRBV15 and TRBJ1-4; 9 nucleotides line up with TRBD1. This CDR3 comprises 15 residues. Germline V CDR1 and CDR2: LNHNV, YYDKDF (reference sequence). After removal of 4 bases from V and 8 bases from J, the junction contained 8 bases not matched to a gene. The CDR3 protein is CATSTGDRAEEKLFF. The CDR3 nucleotides are TGTGCCACCAGCACAGGGGACAGGGCAGAGGAAAAACTGTTTTTT.

The genes are TRBV5-6 and TRBJ2-7, with 8 bases aligning to TRBD1. With 4 bases clipped from V and 4 bases from J, the junction kept 7 bases outside the gene matches. The length of the CDR3 is 14 residues. CDR1 is SGHDT, CDR2 YYEEEE, per germline. The CDR3 DNA sequence: TGTGCCAGCAGCGGCTGGGACAGGATTTACGAGCAGTACTTC. It encodes CASSGWDRIYEQYF.

The rearrangement joins TRBV7-9 to TRBJ1-1; TRBD1 might be the D (5 bases). Germline V lookup: CDR1 SEHNR, CDR2 FQNEAQ (reference sequence). This CDR3 is built from 12 residues. Trimming took 1 base from V and 6 from J, leaving 6 bases between them. The CDR3 coding sequence is TGTGCCAGCAGCTTAGGGGGCTCTGAAGCTTTCTTT. This sequence encodes CASSLGGSEAFF.

V is TRBV6-1 and J is TRBJ2-7; possible D gene TRBD2, 5 bases. The CDR3 is 14 residues long. Germline CDR1 and CDR2: MNHNS and SASEGT. V was shortened by 0 bases and J by 2 bases, with 8 bases between the two germline ends. CDR3 nucleotides: TGTGCCAGCAGTGAAGCGCAGAGGGCCTACGAGCAGTACTTC. This gives the protein CASSEAQRAYEQYF.

This clone was observed a handful of times. This sample includes further DNA sequences coding for the same CDR3. The V and J genes are TRBV4-1 and TRBJ2-3, with 9 bases aligning to TRBD2. The CDR3 is 16 amino acids. Trimming at V came to 4 bases and at J to 7 bases, leaving 12 bases not matched to a gene. Germline V lookup: CDR1 MGHRA, CDR2 YSYEKL. The CDR3 sequence: CASSLTGSGGAHTQYF. The CDR3, as DNA: TGCGCCAGCAGCCTTACTGGTAGCGGGGGAGCCCATACGCAGTATTTT.

The CDR3 coding sequence is TGTGCCAGCAGTGCAGGGGGCTGGTCCTACGAGCAGTACTTC. Its protein product is CASSAGGWSYEQYF. The J gene is TRBJ2-7, the V gene TRBV2, with TRBD1 matching 8 bases. Losses at the gene ends were 4 bases for V and 1 base for J; bases not matched to a gene: 3. The CDR3 is 14 residues long. Germline-derived CDR1 and CDR2 are SNHLY and FYNNEI.

This rearrangement joins TRBV7-2 to TRBJ1-2; tentative D call: TRBD1 (5 bases). There are 12 residues in the CDR3. CDR1 and CDR2 from the germline V gene are SGHTA and FQGNSA. V was trimmed by 1 base and J by 8 bases, leaving 8 bases between them. The CDR3 is CASSLDHRGYTF. The CDR3 nucleotides read TGTGCCAGCAGCTTAGACCACAGGGGCTACACCTTC.

The genes are TRBV30 and TRBJ2-7; TRBD2 aligns across 7 bases. The CDR3 has 14 amino acids. Trimming cost V 0 bases and J 9 bases; bases outside gene matches: 11. Per the germline V gene, CDR1 is GTSNPN and CDR2 is SVGIG (reference sequence). The CDR3 is CAWSVGAGELVQYF. CDR3 bases: TGTGCCTGGAGTGTCGGGGCGGGGGAGTTAGTGCAGTACTTC.

About this clone itself: This sequence may be a read error, since a much larger clone differs from it by one base. V gene TRBV5-5 combines with J gene TRBJ2-1; the match to TRBD1 covers 7 bases. Germline loops: CDR1 SGHKS, CDR2 YYEKEE (reference sequence). This CDR3 is 13 amino acids long. V lost 4 bases to trimming and J lost 4 bases; unmatched junction nucleotides: 2. CDR3 sequence reads: CASSPGQYNEQFF. The CDR3 DNA follows: TGTGCCAGCAGCCCGGGACAGTACAATGAGCAGTTCTTC.

This chain links TRBV27 with TRBJ1-1; 7 bases are a match to TRBD1. J was trimmed by 1 base and V by 5 bases; bases with no gene match: 1. From germline, CDR1 is MNHEY and CDR2 SMNVEV (reference sequence). The CDR3 covers 13 residues. The CDR3 protein is CASSRQGNTEAFF. CDR3 nucleotide sequence: TGTGCCAGCAGTAGACAGGGGAACACTGAAGCTTTCTTT.

V gene TRBV29-1 combines with J gene TRBJ2-5; D may be TRBD2 (6 bases). Trimming left V 0 bases short and J 4 bases short, with 9 bases between. Germline CDR1 is SQVTM and CDR2 is ANQGSEA. There are 13 residues in the CDR3. CDR3 residues: CSVEDLGGETQYF. The CDR3 nucleotides are TGCAGCGTTGAAGATCTCGGGGGAGAGACCCAGTACTTC.

The chain uses TRBV4-3 and TRBJ2-7, with D possibly matching TRBD2 (6 bases). Germline V lookup: CDR1 LGHNA, CDR2 YSLEER. Trimming took 3 bases from V and 4 from J, leaving 10 bases between them. The CDR3 runs 13 residues. CDR3 sequence: CASSQGREYEQYF. For the CDR3, the DNA is TGCGCCAGCAGCCAGGGGCGGGAATACGAGCAGTACTTC.

The CDR3, as DNA: TGCGCCAGCAGCCCCCGGGACTTCTCTGGAAACACCATATATTTT. The encoded protein is CASSPRDFSGNTIYF. This chain uses TRBV4-1 with TRBJ1-3; a possible D gene is TRBD1 (5 bases). The V gene lost 4 bases and the J gene lost 0 bases, with 10 bases spanning the gap. The CDR3 is made up of 15 amino acids. CDR1 and CDR2 from the germline V gene are MGHRA and YSYEKL.

Only a few counts were recorded for this clone. The chain couples TRBV6-4 to TRBJ2-1; possibly TRBD2 for D (6 bases). Germline V lookup: CDR1 MRHNA, CDR2 SNTAGT. This CDR3 region has 15 residues. Trimming stripped 2 bases from V and 5 bases from J, with 13 bases between. The CDR3 region has the DNA TGTGCCAGCAGTGACATAAGCGGGCCGAACAATGAGCAGTTCTTC. This gives the protein CASSDISGPNNEQFF.

The chain recombines TRBV19 with TRBJ2-6, with 7 bases lining up with TRBD1. V trimming: 2 bases; J trimming: 0 bases; junction bases outside the gene matches: 10. The CDR3 sequence is 19 residues long. Germline V lookup: CDR1 LNHDA, CDR2 SQIVND (reference sequence). The CDR3 spells CASSIIGQALISGANVLTF. CDR3 coding DNA: TGTGCCAGTAGTATAATTGGACAGGCCCTTATCTCTGGGGCCAACGTCCTGACTTTC.

This chain uses TRBV5-4 with TRBJ2-3, with 7 bases lining up with TRBD2. The CDR3 consists of 16 residues. Germline V gene sequence: CDR1 SGHNT, CDR2 YYREEE (reference sequence). Unmatched junction bases numbered 5, after V lost 1 base and J lost 0 bases. CDR3 DNA sequence: TGTGCCAGCAGCTTGAGGAGGCGGGAGAGCACAGATACGCAGTATTTT. This gives the protein CASSLRRRESTDTQYF.

The chain combines TRBV27 with TRBJ2-5; D ambiguous. V lost 2 bases and J lost 4, with 8 bases in between. Per the germline V gene, CDR1 is MNHEY and CDR2 is SMNVEV (reference sequence). The CDR3 consists of 13 residues. The CDR3 nucleotides are TGTGCCAGCAGTTTAAGCTCCCTAGAGACCCAGTACTTC. It translates to CASSLSSLETQYF.

J is TRBJ2-3 and V is TRBV19, with D perhaps TRBD2 (6 bases). CDR3 size: 16 residues. Germline CDR1 LNHDA, CDR2 SQIVND (reference sequence). V was shortened by 6 bases and J by 0 bases, with 16 bases between the two germline ends. CDR3 loop: CASSLTRGRSTDTQYF. Here the CDR3 DNA reads TGTGCCAGTAGCCTCACGAGAGGGAGGAGCACAGATACGCAGTATTTT.

In this sample, this clone turned up a few times. V and J are TRBV10-3 and TRBJ1-1; TRBD1 matches 8 bases. V shed 5 bases and J 4 bases; nucleotides not matched to a gene: 12. Germline assignment: CDR1 ENHRY and CDR2 SYGVKD. The CDR3 is 16 residues long. CDR3 sequence (DNA): TGTGCCATCAGTCCCGGGACAGGACTGATGGCCACTGAAGCTTTCTTT. Its protein product is CAISPGTGLMATEAFF.

The chain recombines TRBV5-1 with TRBJ2-1; tentatively, D is TRBD1 (6 bases). The germline V gene has CDR1 SGHRS and CDR2 YFSETQ. This CDR3 contains 17 residues. Trimming left V 4 bases short and J 1 base short, with 18 bases between. This CDR3 is CASSLLYRALSYNEQFF. The DNA of the CDR3 is TGCGCCAGCAGCCTCCTCTACAGGGCTCTTTCCTACAATGAGCAGTTCTTC.

V is TRBV10-3 and J is TRBJ2-3; 15 bases are shared with TRBD2. The V gene end was trimmed by 7 bases and the J gene end by 5 bases; junction bases not matched to a gene: 7. Germline CDR1 reads ENHRY; CDR2 reads SYGVKD. There are 16 residues in the CDR3. The CDR3 nucleotides read TGTGCCATCACCGTAGGACTAGCGGGGGGGAGAGATACGCAGTATTTT. This gives the protein CAITVGLAGGRDTQYF.

This chain joins TRBV6-1 and TRBJ2-1; D is ambiguous. The CDR3 runs to 13 residues. Per the germline V gene, CDR1 is MNHNS and CDR2 is SASEGT. V was trimmed by 5 bases and J by 6 bases, leaving 11 bases between them. The CDR3 DNA sequence: TGTGCCAGCAGTCAACAAGTCGTCAATGAGCAGTTCTTC. It translates to CASSQQVVNEQFF.

The chain employs TRBV7-2 and TRBJ2-7, with 9 bases fitting TRBD1. The V gene end was trimmed by 3 bases and the J gene end by 4 bases; junction bases not matched to a gene: 10. The CDR3 has 16 amino acids. CDR1 and CDR2 from the germline V gene are SGHTA and FQGNSA. As DNA, the CDR3 is TGTGCCAGCAGCTTTTACGGAACAGGGGGCGAGTACGAGCAGTACTTC. This sequence encodes CASSFYGTGGEYEQYF.

V gene TRBV7-2 combines with J gene TRBJ2-3; 7 positions match TRBD1. The germline V gene encodes CDR1 SGHTA and CDR2 FQGNSA. The CDR3 is 15 residues long. J was trimmed by 1 base and V by 5 bases; bases with no gene match: 6. Here the CDR3 reads CASSRQGSGTDTQYF. Here the CDR3 DNA reads TGTGCCAGCAGCCGACAGGGATCTGGCACAGATACGCAGTATTTT.

The gene calls are TRBV11-2 and TRBJ1-1, with a tentative D call TRBD1 (6 bases). The CDR3 is 14 amino acids. The germline gives CDR1 SGHAT, CDR2 FQNNGV. With 1 base removed from V and 3 bases from J, the gap between germline ends came to 9 bases. CDR3: CASSLGTEHTEAFF. The DNA of the CDR3 is TGTGCCAGCAGCTTAGGGACAGAGCACACTGAAGCTTTCTTT.

This clone was seen a few times. This CDR3 is also generated by other DNA sequences in the sample. The rearrangement links TRBV5-4 to TRBJ1-5; 10 nucleotides line up with TRBD1. This CDR3 spans 15 amino acids. Germline V gene lookup returns CDR1 SGHNT and CDR2 YYREEE (reference sequence). With 3 bases clipped from V and 3 bases from J, the junction kept 3 bases outside the gene matches. Here the CDR3 reads CASSYGTGVNQPQHF. In nucleotides, the CDR3 is TGTGCCAGCAGCTATGGGACAGGGGTCAATCAGCCCCAGCATTTT.

The chain couples TRBV5-6 to TRBJ2-3; TRBD2 aligns across 10 bases. CDR3 length: 15 amino acids. Losses at the gene ends were 0 bases for V and 3 bases for J; bases not matched to a gene: 1. Germline CDR1 SGHDT, CDR2 YYEEEE. The CDR3 DNA reads TGTGCCAGCAGCTTGGTAGCGGGGGGAACAGATACGCAGTATTTT. Translation gives CASSLVAGGTDTQYF.